Sequencing of this TCR beta chain was carried out in a study of Ad26.COV2.S vaccination and SARS-CoV-2 variants. CDR3 length equals 12 residues. V lost 6 bases and J lost 0, with 7 bases in between. The germline V gene encodes CDR1 SQVTM and CDR2 ANQGSEA. Treatment denoted: about 20 received Ad26.COV2.S at low or high dose, single or two shots; 5 received placebo; per-sample allocation not given. Specimen acquisition occurred on day 63 following the initial vaccine or placebo injection. Generated by immunoSEQ multiplex PCR, the TCRdb table keeps only in-frame clones and is missing some. This sample has approximately 400,000 clones, with roughly 81% found just once. Study results and limitations: Analytic work on TCR breadth and depth might have understated the full extent of total T cell responses. Vaccine recipients showed a spike-specific TCR breadth that was higher than in placebo recipients.

Remarks on this clone: As yet, its antigen is unknown.

This TCR was sampled from a person between 18 and 60 years old who received the Ad26.COV2.S COVID-19 vaccine or a placebo. The chain employs TRBV29-1 and TRBJ2-3; D call uncertain. The input for sequencing was peripheral blood, taken in a trial of Ad26.COV2.S vaccine versus placebo. CDR3 loop: CSVSGSTDTQYF. Here the CDR3 DNA reads TGCAGCGTATCCGGGAGCACAGATACGCAGTATTTT.